These 24 T cell receptor beta chains originate from one sample sequenced in a study of graft-versus-host responses after intestinal transplantation. Co-plating was performed using roughly 200,000 CFSE-labeled responder cells and roughly 200,000 irradiated, violet-dye-labeled stimulator cells. Only in-frame clones appear in the TCRdb table, and some are missing; sequencing was by immunoSEQ multiplex PCR. The table shows approximately 14,000 clones, with 35% occurring only once. Sequenced here: alloreactive CD8+ T cells from a mixed lymphocyte reaction culture, sampled before intestinal transplant. Subset meaning: CFSE-low proliferating T cells sorted from approximately 6-day pre-transplant mixed lymphocyte reaction (GvH or HvG direction). Receptors were obtained from a human patient who received an intestinal transplant.

By sample share, this clone is medium-sized. The CDR3 reads CASSIDNYGYTF. Here the CDR3 DNA reads TGTGCCAGTAGTATAGACAACTATGGCTACACCTTC. This chain connects TRBV19 to TRBJ1-2; D gene unclear. From germline, CDR1 is LNHDA and CDR2 SQIVND (reference sequence). CDR3 size: 12 residues. V was pared by 0 bases and J by 2 bases, with 1 base between. The entire variable domain, with the rest obtained from reference TRBV19 and TRBJ1-2, is as follows: DGGITQSPKYLFRKEGQNVTLSCEQNLNHDAMYWYRQDPGQGLRLIYYSQIVNDFQKGDIAEGYSVSREKKESFPLTVTSAQKNPTAFYLCASSIDNYGYTFGSGTRLTVV.

This clone was seen only a few times. V gene TRBV6-1 combines with J gene TRBJ2-6; D might be TRBD1 (6 bases). CDR3 size: 18 residues. Germline V CDR1 and CDR2: MNHNS, SASEGT. Trimming pared 2 bases from V and 1 base from J, leaving 15 bases between. The chain's CDR3 is CASSEWGLLSSGANVLTF. DNA of the CDR3: TGTGCCAGCAGTGAATGGGGGCTTCTTTCGTCTGGGGCCAACGTCCTGACTTTC.

This sequence joins TRBV5-1 and TRBJ1-4; D perhaps matches TRBD1 (6 bases). The CDR3 contains 16 residues. CDR1 SGHRS and CDR2 YFSETQ come from the germline V gene. The V gene lost 4 bases and the J gene lost 0 bases, with 13 bases spanning the gap. In nucleotides, the CDR3 is TGCGCCAGCAGCCTAGGACAGACTGCAACTAATGAAAAACTGTTTTTT. It specifies CASSLGQTATNEKLFF.

This chain joins TRBV6-7 and TRBJ1-2; D call uncertain. TRBV6-7 is recorded as an ORF, its role being uncertain. The V and J ends lost 3 bases and 4 bases respectively, with 18 bases between them. This CDR3 comprises 16 residues. The CDR3 DNA reads TGTGCCAGCAGTTATTTCAGGACGAACATAACCTATGGCTACACCTTC. This codes for CASSYFRTNITYGYTF.

This clone was picked up a small number of times. This CDR3 is also generated by other DNA sequences in the sample. The chain is built from TRBV7-9 and TRBJ2-7, with D perhaps given as TRBD1 or TRBD2 (5 bases each). The V gene's germline CDR1 is SEHNR and CDR2 FQNEAQ (reference sequence). V was pared by 4 bases and J by 1 base, with 11 bases between. CDR3 length equals 14 residues. CDR3 sequence: CASSSRDRSYEQYF. The DNA for the CDR3 is TGTGCCAGCAGCTCGAGGGACCGATCCTACGAGCAGTACTTC. Filled out from reference TRBV7-9 and TRBJ2-7, the complete variable domain reads DTGVSQNPRHKITKRGQNVTFRCDPISEHNRLYWYRQTLGQGPEFLTYFQNEAQLEKSRLLSDRFSAERPKGSFSTLEIQRTEQGDSAMYLCASSSRDRSYEQYFGPGTRLTVT.

The chain couples TRBV7-7 to TRBJ2-1; D is unclear. CDR1 and CDR2 (germline): SSHAT, FNYEAQ (reference sequence). Deletions cut 5 bases from V and 5 bases from J, with 7 bases between. The CDR3 covers 12 residues. The CDR3 protein is CASSPDHNEQFF. CDR3 sequence (DNA): TGTGCCAGCAGCCCGGACCACAATGAGCAGTTCTTC.

The chain combines TRBV7-9 with TRBJ2-5; no firm D call. From germline, CDR1 is SEHNR and CDR2 FQNEAQ (reference sequence). This CDR3 region has 12 residues. Trimming removed 3 bases from V and 3 bases from J, with 5 bases in between. This CDR3 reads CASSFIEETQYF. The DNA for the CDR3 is TGTGCCAGCAGCTTCATAGAAGAGACCCAGTACTTC.

With regard to this clone: This clone may be a read error of a much larger clone one base away. Additional DNA sequences in this sample encode the identical CDR3. This chain joins TRBV25-1 and TRBJ2-7; D is uncertain. Trimming shortened V by 6 bases and J by 2 bases, and 5 bases separated the two germline ends. Germline lookup yields CDR1 MGHDK and CDR2 SYGVNS. This CDR3 has 11 amino acids. The CDR3 sequence: CASSDTYEQYF. CDR3 in DNA: TGTGCCAGCAGCGACACCTACGAGCAGTACTTC.

This chain uses TRBV9 with TRBJ2-5, with 7 positions matching TRBD1. The CDR3 runs 15 residues. From germline, CDR1 is SGDLS and CDR2 YYNGEE. After removal of 3 bases from V and 1 base from J, the junction contained 6 bases not matched to a gene. CDR3 DNA: TGTGCCAGCAGCGATGGGACAGCGGTCCAAGAGACCCAGTACTTC. It translates to CASSDGTAVQETQYF.

The chain is built from TRBV7-9 and TRBJ2-1; the D is unclear. Looked up from germline, CDR1 is SEHNR and CDR2 is FQNEAQ (reference sequence). V was pared by 3 bases and J by 4 bases, with 13 bases between. The CDR3 totals 15 residues. In DNA, the CDR3 is TGTGCCAGCAGCTTCGGGTACTTACCTTACAATGAGCAGTTCTTC. This codes for CASSFGYLPYNEQFF.

V usage is TRBV5-1 and J usage is TRBJ1-1; D is undetermined. Germline V gives CDR1 SGHRS, CDR2 YFSETQ. Trimming took 1 base from V and 7 from J, leaving 14 bases between them. This CDR3 is built from 14 residues. The CDR3 sequence: CASSLTPGTYEAFF. The CDR3 DNA follows: TGCGCCAGCAGCTTGACTCCGGGTACTTATGAAGCTTTCTTT.

V and J are TRBV4-1 and TRBJ2-1, with 7 bases aligning to TRBD2. V gave up 0 bases and J gave up 4 bases; unmatched junction bases: 6. This CDR3 is built from 16 residues. Germline loops: CDR1 MGHRA, CDR2 YSYEKL. The chain's CDR3 is CASSQEGLAVYNEQFF. The CDR3 region has the DNA TGCGCCAGCAGCCAAGAGGGGCTAGCGGTATACAATGAGCAGTTCTTC.

This clone appeared a few times. V usage is TRBV19 and J usage is TRBJ2-7; possible D gene TRBD1, 5 bases. V lost 1 base to trimming and J lost 7 bases, with 17 bases between them. The CDR3 has 15 amino acids. Germline CDR1 and CDR2: LNHDA and SQIVND (reference sequence). DNA of the CDR3: TGTGCCAGTAGTATAGCCGAAGGGGCGATTGGTGAGCAGTACTTC. As protein: CASSIAEGAIGEQYF. The complete variable domain, with remaining parts taken from reference TRBV19 and TRBJ2-7, reads DGGITQSPKYLFRKEGQNVTLSCEQNLNHDAMYWYRQDPGQGLRLIYYSQIVNDFQKGDIAEGYSVSREKKESFPLTVTSAQKNPTAFYLCASSIAEGAIGEQYFGPGTRLTVT.

CDR3 region: CASSEGGYYGYTF. CDR3 sequence (DNA): TGTGCCAGCAGCGAGGGGGGGTACTATGGCTACACCTTC. The chain couples TRBV6-6 to TRBJ1-2, with a possible D match to TRBD1 (6 bases). This CDR3 region has 13 residues. Trimming removed 6 bases at V and 3 bases at J, with 11 bases between. Germline V gene data show CDR1 as MNHNY and CDR2 as SVGAGI (reference sequence).

The chain links TRBV2 to TRBJ1-4, with D unresolved. Germline CDR1 SNHLY, CDR2 FYNNEI. CDR3 length equals 14 residues. The ends were cut back, 6 bases at V and 2 bases at J, with 10 bases in the middle. CDR3 DNA: TGTGCCAGCAGGATCTGGACGACTAATGAAAAACTGTTTTTT. Its translation is CASRIWTTNEKLFF.

This clone ranks as medium-sized (0.01 to 0.1%). The rearrangement links TRBV11-1 to TRBJ1-1; no definite D call. CDR1 and CDR2 from the germline V gene are SGHAT and FQDESV (reference sequence). The length of the CDR3 is 13 residues. V was pared by 5 bases and J by 4 bases, with 11 bases between. The CDR3 DNA is TGTGCCAGCAGCCTATCGGGATTCACTGAAGCTTTCTTT. It specifies CASSLSGFTEAFF.

This clone was seen more than once but under ten times. This chain connects TRBV2 to TRBJ1-5; possibly TRBD1 for D (5 bases). With 4 bases removed from V and 0 bases from J, the gap between germline ends came to 22 bases. The CDR3 has 19 amino acids. From germline, CDR1 is SNHLY and CDR2 FYNNEI. The CDR3 nucleotides read TGTGCCAGCAGTGGCCGATTTCGAGGGGAGGCGGTTAGCAATCAGCCCCAGCATTTT. Translating it yields CASSGRFRGEAVSNQPQHF.

V is TRBV7-9 and J is TRBJ2-7; the match to TRBD1 covers 8 bases. The CDR3 loop spans 12 amino acids. CDR1 and CDR2 from the germline V gene are SEHNR and FQNEAQ (reference sequence). Losses at the gene ends were 6 bases for V and 5 bases for J; bases not matched to a gene: 3. CDR3 sequence reads: CASSQTGDEQYF. As DNA, the CDR3 is TGTGCCAGCAGTCAGACAGGGGACGAGCAGTACTTC. Filled out from reference TRBV7-9 and TRBJ2-7, the complete variable domain reads DTGVSQNPRHKITKRGQNVTFRCDPISEHNRLYWYRQTLGQGPEFLTYFQNEAQLEKSRLLSDRFSAERPKGSFSTLEIQRTEQGDSAMYLCASSQTGDEQYFGPGTRLTVT.

This clone is a singleton in its sample. The genes are TRBV5-1 and TRBJ2-2, with D possibly matching TRBD2 (5 bases). The ends were cut back, 4 bases at V and 4 bases at J, with 8 bases in the middle. The CDR3 has 13 residues. Germline assignment: CDR1 SGHRS and CDR2 YFSETQ. The CDR3 reads CASSPRGTGELFF. The CDR3 DNA follows: TGCGCCAGCAGCCCCCGGGGCACCGGGGAGCTGTTTTTT.

The CDR3: CASSEPGTASYGYTF. The DNA for the CDR3 is TGTGCCAGCAGCGAACCTGGGACGGCTAGCTATGGCTACACCTTC. J is TRBJ1-2 and V is TRBV5-4; perhaps TRBD1 as D (5 bases). The CDR3 totals 15 residues. V lost 4 bases and J 4 bases, leaving 17 bases between the germline ends. Germline V gene sequence: CDR1 SGHNT, CDR2 YYREEE (reference sequence).

This rearrangement joins TRBV18 to TRBJ1-1; D is perhaps TRBD1 (6 bases). Deletions cut 8 bases from V and 7 bases from J, with 17 bases between. The CDR3 extends over 13 amino acids. The V gene's germline CDR1 is KGHSH and CDR2 LQKENI. CDR3 protein: CASTRRFRGEAFF. DNA of the CDR3: TGTGCCAGCACGAGACGGTTCAGGGGTGAAGCTTTCTTT.

This clone turned up a few times. The chain combines TRBV7-9 with TRBJ1-1; D is ambiguous. The germline gives CDR1 SEHNR, CDR2 FQNEAQ (reference sequence). Trimming removed 5 bases from V and 2 bases from J, with 12 bases in between. The CDR3 is 14 residues long. This chain's CDR3 is CASSPLPTNTEAFF. The CDR3 nucleotides read TGTGCCAGCAGCCCCCTTCCCACCAACACTGAAGCTTTCTTT.

This clone was seen more than once but under ten times. The J gene is TRBJ1-5, the V gene TRBV27; D remains unclear. Looked up from germline, CDR1 is MNHEY and CDR2 is SMNVEV (reference sequence). With 4 bases removed from V and 1 base from J, the gap between germline ends came to 11 bases. The CDR3 covers 15 residues. The DNA of the CDR3 is TGTGCCAGCAGTTCCACCGGGGTAAGCAATCAGCCCCAGCATTTT. Translation: CASSSTGVSNQPQHF.

CDR3 coding DNA: TGTGCCAGCAGCGCCGGGACTAACTCCTACGAGCAGTACTTC. Protein: CASSAGTNSYEQYF. The chain carries TRBV9 and TRBJ2-7; 7 bases align to TRBD2. The CDR3 is made up of 14 amino acids. Losses at the gene ends were 3 bases for V and 0 bases for J; bases not matched to a gene: 3. Looked up from germline, CDR1 is SGDLS and CDR2 is YYNGEE. Looking up the rest from reference TRBV9 and TRBJ2-7 gives the full variable domain: DSGVTQTPKHLITATGQRVTLRCSPRSGDLSVYWYQQSLDQGLQFLIQYYNGEERAKGNILERFSAQQFPDLHSELNLSSLELGDSALYFCASSAGTNSYEQYFGPGTRLTVT.